Listed below are T cell receptor beta chains from one sample, sequenced in a study of blood T cells in healthy people across ages. One entry per CDR3 protein results from TCRdb running MiXCR on the 5' RACE reads. This sample has 780,000 or so distinct CDR3 sequences, with approximately 25% found just once. In addition, the sample was reused for a study of T cells of mothers and their children.

The sequencing input was blood. The receptors were gathered from a boy younger than 18 in good health. Both conserved end residues are part of each CDR3. D genes are given only for firm matches. Clone size is stated in some rows and not others, as once, few, many or a class when expanded.

v_call: TRBV27
j_call: TRBJ2-1
clone_size: NA
d_call: NA
cdr3_length: 15
cdr3_aa: CASRTVAGALNEQFF
cdr3_nt: TGTGCCAGCAGAACAGTCGCAGGGGCGCTTAATGAGCAGTTCTTC

v_call: TRBV6-2/TRBV6-3
j_call: TRBJ2-5
clone_size: NA
d_call: TRBD2
cdr3_length: 17
cdr3_aa: CASSYSEYGSGEETQYF
cdr3_nt: TGTGCCAGCAGTTACTCCGAATATGGTAGCGGGGAGGAGACCCAGTACTTC

v_call: TRBV28
j_call: TRBJ2-2
clone_size: NA
d_call: TRBD2
cdr3_length: 16
cdr3_aa: CASRRLAGLNTGELFF
cdr3_nt: TGTGCCAGCAGGCGACTAGCGGGACTGAACACCGGGGAGCTGTTTTTT

v_call: TRBV6-1
j_call: TRBJ2-5
clone_size: NA
d_call: NA
cdr3_length: 13
cdr3_aa: CASNPGVQETQYF
cdr3_nt: TGTGCCAGCAATCCGGGCGTCCAAGAGACCCAGTACTTC

v_call: TRBV28
j_call: TRBJ2-7
clone_size: NA
d_call: NA
cdr3_length: 13
cdr3_aa: CASSFMVSYEQYF
cdr3_nt: TGTGCCAGCAGTTTTATGGTTTCCTACGAGCAGTACTTC

v_call: TRBV10-2
j_call: TRBJ2-3
clone_size: few
d_call: NA
cdr3_length: 16
cdr3_aa: CASSEAISRSTDTQYF
cdr3_nt: TGCGCCAGCAGTGAGGCAATCAGCCGGAGCACAGATACGCAGTATTTT

v_call: TRBV25-1
j_call: TRBJ1-1
clone_size: few
d_call: NA
cdr3_length: 14
cdr3_aa: CASSPGGGFTEAFF
cdr3_nt: TGTGCCAGCAGCCCCGGGGGCGGGTTCACTGAAGCTTTCTTT

v_call: TRBV6-2/TRBV6-3
j_call: TRBJ2-1
clone_size: once
d_call: TRBD2
cdr3_length: 15
cdr3_aa: CASSLLSGSINEQFF
cdr3_nt: TGTGCCAGCAGTTTACTTAGCGGGAGTATCAATGAGCAGTTCTTC

v_call: TRBV29-1
j_call: TRBJ2-7
clone_size: NA
d_call: TRBD1
cdr3_length: 15
cdr3_aa: CSVHEGGTGRYEQYF
cdr3_nt: TGCAGCGTCCACGAGGGCGGGACAGGGCGATACGAGCAGTACTTC

v_call: TRBV5-1
j_call: TRBJ1-1
clone_size: NA
d_call: NA
cdr3_length: 15
cdr3_aa: CASSLVGQASTEAFF
cdr3_nt: TGCGCCAGCAGCTTGGTTGGCCAGGCTAGCACTGAAGCTTTCTTT

v_call: TRBV7-2
j_call: TRBJ2-3
clone_size: NA
d_call: NA
cdr3_length: 16
cdr3_aa: CASRIGTHISAGTQYF
cdr3_nt: TGTGCCAGCAGAATAGGGACACACATTAGCGCAGGTACGCAGTATTTT

v_call: TRBV28
j_call: TRBJ2-7
clone_size: NA
d_call: NA
cdr3_length: 12
cdr3_aa: CASMLQGYEQYF
cdr3_nt: TGTGCCAGCATGCTACAGGGCTACGAGCAGTACTTC

v_call: TRBV20-1
j_call: TRBJ2-1
clone_size: NA
d_call: TRBD2
cdr3_length: 17
cdr3_aa: CSARDWSGGRAGNEQFF
cdr3_nt: TGCAGTGCTAGAGATTGGTCTGGCGGGAGGGCCGGTAATGAGCAGTTCTTC

v_call: TRBV20-1
j_call: TRBJ2-3
clone_size: few
d_call: TRBD2
cdr3_length: 15
cdr3_aa: CSASRSGGASDTQYF
cdr3_nt: TGCAGTGCTAGCCGTAGCGGGGGGGCCTCAGATACGCAGTATTTT

v_call: TRBV20-1
j_call: TRBJ2-6
clone_size: NA
d_call: NA
cdr3_length: 15
cdr3_aa: CSAIASASGANVLTF
cdr3_nt: TGCAGTGCCATAGCGTCAGCCTCTGGGGCCAACGTCCTGACTTTC

v_call: TRBV29-1
j_call: TRBJ1-4
clone_size: NA
d_call: NA
cdr3_length: 13
cdr3_aa: CSVQGRNNEKLFF
cdr3_nt: TGCAGCGTTCAAGGCCGGAATAATGAAAAACTGTTTTTT

v_call: TRBV7-2
j_call: TRBJ1-2
clone_size: NA
d_call: TRBD1
cdr3_length: 15
cdr3_aa: CASSFFRGTGNGYTF
cdr3_nt: TGTGCCAGCAGCTTTTTCCGGGGGACAGGGAATGGCTACACCTTC

v_call: TRBV28
j_call: TRBJ1-5
clone_size: few
d_call: NA
cdr3_length: 18
cdr3_aa: CASSSPGGSSSFNQPQHF
cdr3_nt: TGTGCCAGCAGTTCCCCGGGGGGGAGCTCCTCTTTCAATCAGCCCCAGCATTTT

v_call: TRBV7-9
j_call: TRBJ2-1
clone_size: NA
d_call: TRBD1
cdr3_length: 15
cdr3_aa: CAIDPEGQGYNEQFF
cdr3_nt: TGTGCCATCGACCCGGAGGGACAGGGCTACAATGAGCAGTTCTTC

v_call: TRBV5-1
j_call: TRBJ1-1
clone_size: few
d_call: TRBD1
cdr3_length: 18
cdr3_aa: CASSAPGTGGKRGTEAFF
cdr3_nt: TGCGCCAGCAGCGCCCCCGGGACAGGGGGTAAACGGGGCACTGAAGCTTTCTTT

v_call: TRBV29-1
j_call: TRBJ2-5
clone_size: NA
d_call: NA
cdr3_length: 13
cdr3_aa: CSAHGGVYGTQYF
cdr3_nt: TGCAGCGCCCACGGAGGGGTGTATGGGACCCAGTACTTC

v_call: TRBV5-1
j_call: TRBJ2-1
clone_size: NA
d_call: NA
cdr3_length: 17
cdr3_aa: CASSLYGGGNSYNEQFF
cdr3_nt: TGCGCCAGCAGCTTGTACGGCGGGGGCAACTCCTACAATGAGCAGTTCTTC

v_call: TRBV7-9
j_call: TRBJ2-3
clone_size: NA
d_call: NA
cdr3_length: 15
cdr3_aa: CASSPGGGRTDTQYF
cdr3_nt: TGTGCCAGCAGCCCAGGTGGGGGCCGCACAGATACGCAGTATTTT

v_call: TRBV9
j_call: TRBJ2-1
clone_size: few
d_call: NA
cdr3_length: 16
cdr3_aa: CASSPQGQATYNEQFF
cdr3_nt: TGTGCCAGCAGCCCCCAGGGGCAGGCTACCTACAATGAGCAGTTCTTC

v_call: TRBV6-5
j_call: TRBJ2-4
clone_size: NA
d_call: TRBD1
cdr3_length: 15
cdr3_aa: CASRTGYAAKNIQYF
cdr3_nt: TGTGCCAGCAGGACAGGGTATGCGGCCAAAAACATTCAGTACTTC

v_call: TRBV20-1
j_call: TRBJ2-5
clone_size: NA
d_call: NA
cdr3_length: 11
cdr3_aa: CSADSQETQYF
cdr3_nt: TGCAGTGCTGACAGTCAAGAGACCCAGTACTTC

v_call: TRBV28
j_call: TRBJ1-5
clone_size: NA
d_call: NA
cdr3_length: 17
cdr3_aa: CASSSASGAPGQKPQHF
cdr3_nt: TGTGCCAGCAGTTCGGCTTCAGGGGCGCCGGGCCAAAAGCCCCAGCATTTT

v_call: TRBV6-4
j_call: TRBJ2-5
clone_size: few
d_call: NA
cdr3_length: 19
cdr3_aa: CASDADYLQDRLLQETQYF
cdr3_nt: TGTGCCAGCGACGCAGACTATCTACAGGACAGACTACTCCAAGAGACCCAGTACTTC

v_call: TRBV6-5
j_call: TRBJ2-7
clone_size: NA
d_call: TRBD2
cdr3_length: 15
cdr3_aa: CASSWRLAGLYEQYF
cdr3_nt: TGTGCCAGCAGTTGGCGACTAGCGGGCCTCTACGAGCAGTACTTC

v_call: TRBV25-1
j_call: TRBJ2-5
clone_size: NA
d_call: NA
cdr3_length: 15
cdr3_aa: CASSEYAGIGETQYF
cdr3_nt: TGTGCCAGCAGTGAATATGCAGGGATAGGAGAGACCCAGTACTTC

v_call: TRBV12-3/TRBV12-4
j_call: TRBJ1-1
clone_size: few
d_call: TRBD1
cdr3_length: 15
cdr3_aa: CASTYDQGARTEAFF
cdr3_nt: TGTGCCAGCACCTACGATCAGGGGGCGCGCACTGAAGCTTTCTTT

v_call: TRBV15
j_call: TRBJ2-1
clone_size: NA
d_call: TRBD2
cdr3_length: 16
cdr3_aa: CATSRGTSGPYNEQFF
cdr3_nt: TGTGCCACCAGCAGAGGGACTAGCGGGCCCTACAATGAGCAGTTCTTC

v_call: TRBV2
j_call: TRBJ2-7
clone_size: few
d_call: NA
cdr3_length: 16
cdr3_aa: CASSEPRQGGDYEQYF
cdr3_nt: TGTGCCAGCAGTGAACCCCGGCAGGGGGGAGACTACGAGCAGTACTTC

v_call: TRBV6-1
j_call: TRBJ1-2
clone_size: NA
d_call: NA
cdr3_length: 10
cdr3_aa: CASSEGGYTF
cdr3_nt: TGTGCCAGCAGTGAGGGGGGCTACACCTTC

v_call: TRBV20-1
j_call: TRBJ2-5
clone_size: few
d_call: NA
cdr3_length: 11
cdr3_aa: CSALAGETQYF
cdr3_nt: TGCAGTGCTCTGGCGGGGGAGACCCAGTACTTC

v_call: TRBV7-9
j_call: TRBJ1-2
clone_size: few
d_call: TRBD1
cdr3_length: 16
cdr3_aa: CASSPRQGASLYGYTF
cdr3_nt: TGTGCCAGCAGCCCTCGACAGGGGGCAAGCCTCTATGGCTACACCTTC

v_call: TRBV21-1
j_call: TRBJ2-6
clone_size: few
d_call: NA
cdr3_length: 19
cdr3_aa: CASSKEGQGISSGANILTF
cdr3_nt: TGTGCCAGCAGCAAAGAGGGACAGGGGATCAGCTCTGGGGCCAACATCCTGACTTTC

v_call: TRBV2
j_call: TRBJ1-1
clone_size: once
d_call: NA
cdr3_length: 14
cdr3_aa: CASGKPTVGTEAFF
cdr3_nt: TGTGCCAGCGGGAAGCCAACGGTGGGCACTGAAGCTTTCTTT

v_call: TRBV7-3
j_call: TRBJ2-5
clone_size: few
d_call: NA
cdr3_length: 14
cdr3_aa: CASSLTAGQETQYF
cdr3_nt: TGTGCCAGCAGCTTAACGGCAGGGCAAGAGACCCAGTACTTC

v_call: TRBV4-1
j_call: TRBJ2-1
clone_size: NA
d_call: TRBD2
cdr3_length: 16
cdr3_aa: CASSQDRLAGYNEQFF
cdr3_nt: TGCGCCAGCAGCCAAGATCGGCTAGCGGGATACAATGAGCAGTTCTTC